These 9 T cell receptor beta chains came from one sample sequenced in a study of shared clonotypes between healthy human individuals. Data came from immunoSEQ multiplex PCR; TCRdb stores just in-frame clones and leaves some out. The sample has over a million clones, about 75% seen once. The specimen was memory CD4+ T cells sorted from blood. Subset: CD45RA-negative fraction. Receptors were obtained from a man aged 18-30 years in good health.

The CDR3 sequence: CASTKIQGSGTEAFF. The CDR3 DNA reads TGTGCCAGCACCAAGATACAGGGATCTGGGACTGAAGCTTTCTTT. The chain employs TRBV6-5 and TRBJ1-1; the D gene is possibly TRBD1 (6 bases). This CDR3 has 15 amino acids. Germline V gene data show CDR1 as MNHEY and CDR2 as SVGAGI. Trimming shortened V by 7 bases and J by 5 bases, and 20 bases separated the two germline ends.

A single count supports this clone. The gene calls are TRBV6-1 and TRBJ2-2; a weak D match, TRBD1 (5 bases). CDR3 size: 14 residues. V was shortened by 4 bases and J by 5 bases, with 11 bases between the two germline ends. The germline V gene encodes CDR1 MNHNS and CDR2 SASEGT. This CDR3 is CASSAQGGTGELFF. CDR3 in DNA: TGTGCCAGCAGTGCCCAGGGTGGGACCGGGGAGCTGTTTTTT.

Many counts were recorded for this clone. The chain combines TRBV5-1 with TRBJ2-2, with 8 bases matching TRBD2. With 0 bases clipped from V and 0 bases from J, the junction kept 4 bases outside the gene matches. CDR3 length: 17 amino acids. Germline lookup yields CDR1 SGHRS and CDR2 YFSETQ. In nucleotides, the CDR3 is TGCGCCAGCAGCTTGGGCCAGCGGGGGTCGAACACCGGGGAGCTGTTTTTT. It encodes CASSLGQRGSNTGELFF.

The rearrangement joins TRBV19 to TRBJ2-7, with a possible D match to TRBD1 (6 bases). The germline gives CDR1 LNHDA, CDR2 SQIVND (reference sequence). V was shortened by 6 bases and J by 0 bases, with 15 bases between the two germline ends. The CDR3 sequence is 15 residues long. The CDR3 sequence is CASRGAQRSSYEQYF. The CDR3 DNA is TGTGCCAGTAGGGGGGCCCAACGCAGCTCCTACGAGCAGTACTTC.

This rearrangement joins TRBV6-4 to TRBJ2-1; D not certain. With 0 bases removed from V and 2 bases from J, the gap between germline ends came to 11 bases. The CDR3 contains 16 residues. CDR1 is MRHNA, CDR2 SNTAGT, per germline. The CDR3 nucleotides read TGTGCCAGCAGTGACTCGATTCAGAGCCCCTACAATGAGCAGTTCTTC. Encoded protein: CASSDSIQSPYNEQFF.

This clone was seen a few times. V is TRBV5-6 and J is TRBJ1-4; 8 nucleotides align to TRBD1. The length of the CDR3 is 14 residues. The germline V gene has CDR1 SGHDT and CDR2 YYEEEE. Trimming cost V 6 bases and J 7 bases; bases outside gene matches: 8. The CDR3 here is CASTLGQGSEKLFF. DNA for the CDR3: TGTGCCAGCACCCTCGGACAGGGCAGTGAAAAACTGTTTTTT.

This chain uses TRBV11-2 with TRBJ2-3, with D unclear. V gave up 6 bases and J gave up 6 bases, with 13 bases separating them. Germline CDR1 reads SGHAT; CDR2 reads FQNNGV. CDR3 length: 13 residues. The CDR3 loop reads CASSDPIQDTQYF. The CDR3 nucleotides are TGTGCCAGCAGTGACCCGATCCAGGATACGCAGTATTTT.

V gene TRBV5-6 combines with J gene TRBJ1-4; the D is unclear. Germline V gives CDR1 SGHDT, CDR2 YYEEEE. V gave up 3 bases and J gave up 6 bases, with 12 bases separating them. The length of the CDR3 is 14 residues. The CDR3 protein is CASSSQVTDEKLFF. The CDR3 nucleotides read TGTGCCAGCAGCTCGCAGGTGACTGATGAAAAACTGTTTTTT.

The V gene is TRBV6-6, the J gene TRBJ1-6, with D unclear. This CDR3 contains 13 residues. Germline V lookup: CDR1 MNHNY, CDR2 SVGAGI (reference sequence). Trimming removed 1 base from V and 10 bases from J, with 8 bases in between. The CDR3 loop is CASSYFPGSPLHF. In DNA, the CDR3 is TGTGCCAGCAGTTACTTTCCGGGCTCACCCCTCCACTTT.